This T cell receptor (beta chain) was documented in a study of cytomegalovirus exposure and HLA in healthy donors. Notes on the study in general: Among TCR beta chains, those listed as cytomegalovirus-associated numbered some 160. Cytomegalovirus status was reportedly diagnosed by the classifier with high sensitivity and specificity. Researchers reported in a later analysis that common viral pathogens appeared linked to several top clusters. Most TCR sequences were rare, but some public TCRs occurred in many donors.

A word on this clone: Its antigen remains unidentified.

The germline gives CDR1 LNHNV, CDR2 YYDKDF (reference sequence). The CDR3 is made up of 17 amino acids. Trimming took 3 bases from V and 5 from J; bases not matched to a gene: 9. Use of 60 Vbeta and 13 Jbeta primers characterized the PCR. Profiling relied on immunoSEQ multiplex PCR, and the TCRdb table lists in-frame clones only, not all of them. The sample holds tens of thousands of clones, about 89% seen once. The sample taken for sequencing was PBMCs. V and J are TRBV15 and TRBJ1-5; 11 nucleotides match TRBD1. This receptor was taken from a man between 25 and 39 years old in good health and CMV-seropositive. In DNA, the CDR3 is TGTGCCACCAGCAGGGCCGTGGACAGGGGGCTTGATCAGCCCCAGCATTTT. Translated, it gives CATSRAVDRGLDQPQHF.